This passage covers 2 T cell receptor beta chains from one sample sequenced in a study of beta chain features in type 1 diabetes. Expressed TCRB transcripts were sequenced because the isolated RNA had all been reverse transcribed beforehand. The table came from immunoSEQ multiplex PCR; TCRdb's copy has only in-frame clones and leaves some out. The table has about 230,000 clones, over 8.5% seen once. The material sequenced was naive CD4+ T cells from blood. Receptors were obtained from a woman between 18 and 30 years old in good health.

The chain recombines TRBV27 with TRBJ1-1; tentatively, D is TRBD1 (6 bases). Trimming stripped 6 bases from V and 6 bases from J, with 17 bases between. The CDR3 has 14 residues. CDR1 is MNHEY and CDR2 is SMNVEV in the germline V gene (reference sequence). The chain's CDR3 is CASSSGVLVAEAFF. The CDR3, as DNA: TGTGCCAGCAGCTCAGGGGTGTTGGTGGCTGAAGCTTTCTTT.

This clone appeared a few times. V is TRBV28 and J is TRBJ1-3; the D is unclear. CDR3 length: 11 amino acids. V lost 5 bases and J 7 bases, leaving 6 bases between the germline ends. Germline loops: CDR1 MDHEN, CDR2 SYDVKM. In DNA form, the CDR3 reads TGTGCCAGCAGTGCCGAGAACACCATATATTTT. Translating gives CASSAENTIYF.